This entry lists 29 T cell receptor beta chains sequenced from one sample in a study of T-cell memory formation after mild COVID-19. TCRdb independently ran MiXCR on the 5' RACE reads; one entry per CDR3 protein. The profile shows 270,000 or so distinct CDR3 sequences, about a sixth of them singletons. The sample comprised PBMCs or a T cell subset sorted from them (not recorded which). The receptors originated from a man in his late teens or twenties who had mild COVID-19 (a few samples of this study predate the infection). Cell type and time point are not known.

In this sample, this clonotype turned up a few times. The chain combines TRBV4-3 with TRBJ2-1, with D perhaps assigned TRBD1 or TRBD2 (6 bases each). The CDR3 is 16 amino acids. The V end lost 3 bases, the J end lost 6 bases, and 18 bases lay between the germline ends. CDR1 and CDR2 from the germline V gene are LGHNA and YSLEER. This CDR3 reads CASSQSLGGASNEQFF. CDR3 DNA sequence: TGCGCCAGCAGCCAGTCGTTGGGGGGCGCCTCCAATGAGCAGTTCTTC.

This clonotype has a handful of counts. The chain recombines TRBV29-1 with TRBJ2-4; D remains ambiguous. V shed 5 bases and J shed 0 bases, with 11 bases lying between them. Germline CDR1 is SQVTM and CDR2 is ANQGSEA. CDR3 length equals 14 residues. DNA of the CDR3: TGCAGCGTTTTGCCAAACTTAGCCAAAAACATTCAGTACTTC. Protein sequence: CSVLPNLAKNIQYF.

This clonotype was detected a few times. V and J are TRBV25-1 and TRBJ2-5; D tentatively reads TRBD1 or TRBD2 (5 bases each). V was shortened by 1 base and J by 7 bases, with 16 bases between the two germline ends. Germline CDR1 is MGHDK and CDR2 is SYGVNS. The CDR3 consists of 15 residues. CDR3 bases: TGTGCCAGCAGTGAATCTCTGGGGCCGGCGGGGACCCAGTACTTC. The encoded protein is CASSESLGPAGTQYF. The full variable domain, in which reference TRBV25-1 and TRBJ2-5 provide the parts outside the CDR3, is EADIYQTPRYLVIGTGKKITLECSQTMGHDKMYWYQQDPGMELHLIHYSYGVNSTEKGDLSSESTVSRIRTEHFPLTLESARPSHTSQYLCASSESLGPAGTQYFGPGTRLLVL.

In this sample, this clonotype turned up a few times. J is TRBJ2-1 and V is TRBV11-2; 9 positions match TRBD2. J was trimmed by 10 bases and V by 5 bases; bases with no gene match: 3. CDR3 length equals 12 residues. Per the germline V gene, CDR1 is SGHAT and CDR2 is FQNNGV. This CDR3 is CASSASGVEQFF. The CDR3 DNA follows: TGTGCCAGCAGCGCTAGCGGGGTCGAGCAGTTCTTC.

The rearrangement joins TRBV7-9 to TRBJ1-1, with D possibly matching TRBD1 (6 bases). Germline V gene data show CDR1 as SEHNR and CDR2 as FQNEAQ (reference sequence). V was trimmed by 0 bases and J by 6 bases, leaving 11 bases between them. The CDR3 length is 14 residues. Here the CDR3 reads CASSLAEGGPEAFF. In nucleotides, the CDR3 is TGTGCCAGCAGCTTAGCGGAGGGGGGACCTGAAGCTTTCTTT.

This sequence joins TRBV13 and TRBJ1-6; the D gene is possibly TRBD1 (5 bases). The CDR3 extends over 15 amino acids. V was pared by 7 bases and J by 7 bases, with 17 bases between. Germline CDR1 reads PRHDT; CDR2 reads FYEKMQ (reference sequence). The CDR3, as DNA: TGTGCCAGCAAATCGGGGGGAGGGGCCAATTCACCCCTCCACTTT. Translating gives CASKSGGGANSPLHF.

The chain employs TRBV4-1 and TRBJ2-1; D possibly corresponds to TRBD2 (6 bases). Germline V gene sequence: CDR1 MGHRA, CDR2 YSYEKL. V was clipped by 3 bases and J by 9 bases, with 21 bases between them. The CDR3 sequence is 16 residues long. Here the CDR3 reads CASSQNSAFRRGEQFF. The CDR3 coding sequence is TGCGCCAGCAGCCAGAACTCCGCTTTCAGGCGGGGTGAGCAGTTCTTC.

At least ten counts were recorded for this clonotype. The J gene is TRBJ2-3, the V gene TRBV7-3, with D possibly being TRBD1 or TRBD2 (5 bases each). V was cut by 2 bases and J by 2 bases, with 8 bases left in between. CDR1 and CDR2 (germline): SGHTA, FQGTGA. This CDR3 is 14 amino acids long. CDR3 DNA: TGTGCCAGCAGCTTAGGGGACGACACAGATACGCAGTATTTT. Protein: CASSLGDDTDTQYF.

V is TRBV7-2 and J is TRBJ2-2; D is perhaps TRBD1 (5 bases). This CDR3 is 14 amino acids long. The germline CDR1 and CDR2 sequences are SGHTA and FQGNSA. The V end lost 6 bases, the J end lost 2 bases, and 10 bases lay between the germline ends. In nucleotides, the CDR3 is TGTGCCAGCAGGTCCGACAGCAACACCGGGGAGCTGTTTTTT. Its protein is CASRSDSNTGELFF. Complete variable domain (other parts from reference TRBV7-2 and TRBJ2-2): GAGVSQSPSNKVTEKGKDVELRCDPISGHTALYWYRQSLGQGLEFLIYFQGNSAPDKSGLPSDRFSAERTGGSVSTLTIQRTQQEDSAVYLCASRSDSNTGELFFGEGSRLTVL.

This clonotype has only a few counts. The chain couples TRBV6-1 to TRBJ1-2; possible D gene TRBD1, 5 bases. CDR1 MNHNS and CDR2 SASEGT come from the germline V gene. V lost 4 bases and J lost 5, with 14 bases in between. The CDR3 contains 14 residues. The CDR3, as DNA: TGTGCCAGCAGTGTCCCACAGGCCAATTATGGCTACACCTTC. This codes for CASSVPQANYGYTF.

Note on this clonotype: One end of the junction is discordant with germline, which a read error may explain. The chain links TRBV3-1 to TRBJ2-7, with D uncertain. The V gene's germline CDR1 is LGHDT and CDR2 YNNKEL (reference sequence). The CDR3 sequence is 11 residues long. Written as DNA, the CDR3 is TGTGCCAGCAGCCAAGAAACAAGCGTGGACTTC. It translates to CASSQETSVDF.

This clonotype turned up a few times. V is TRBV7-8 and J is TRBJ2-1; TRBD1 matches 12 bases. Germline values: CDR1 SGHVS, CDR2 FQNEAQ. CDR3 length: 15 residues. With V trimmed by 4 bases and J by 8 bases, 6 bases remained unmatched. The DNA of the CDR3 is TGTGCCAGCAGCTACTCGGGACAGGGGGCATATGAGCAGTTCTTC. Amino acids: CASSYSGQGAYEQFF.

The chain has TRBV11-2 and TRBJ1-5; D remains unclear. V lost 2 bases, J lost 3 bases, and 8 bases lay in between. Germline CDR1 and CDR2: SGHAT and FQNNGV. CDR3 length: 14 amino acids. The CDR3 sequence: CASSLIGYNQPQHF. Written as DNA, the CDR3 is TGTGCCAGCAGCTTAATCGGGTACAATCAGCCCCAGCATTTT.

The chain links TRBV5-5 to TRBJ2-7; TRBD1 aligns across 9 bases. Germline V gene lookup returns CDR1 SGHKS and CDR2 YYEKEE (reference sequence). The CDR3 sequence is 13 residues long. Germline trimming cut 3 bases from V and 7 bases from J; bases unmatched to any gene: 5. The CDR3 loop reads CASSSQGAREQYF. The DNA of the CDR3 is TGTGCCAGCAGCTCACAGGGGGCGCGGGAGCAGTACTTC. Full variable domain (remainder filled in from reference TRBV5-5 and TRBJ2-7): DAGVTQSPTHLIKTRGQQVTLRCSPISGHKSVSWYQQVLGQGPQFIFQYYEKEERGRGNFPDRFSARQFPNYSSELNVNALLLGDSALYLCASSSQGAREQYFGPGTRLTVT.

This chain connects TRBV3-1 to TRBJ2-7; D remains ambiguous. Germline loops: CDR1 LGHDT, CDR2 YNNKEL (reference sequence). This CDR3 spans 15 amino acids. V was trimmed by 5 bases and J by 3 bases, leaving 17 bases between them. The CDR3 DNA reads as TGTGCCAGCAGCGACTTCATGATGATGGGCTACGAGCAGTACTTC. Translated: CASSDFMMMGYEQYF.

CDR3 sequence (DNA): TGTGCCAGCAGCTTAGCCCTCTCCGCCGGGGCCAACGTCCTGACTTTC. Its translation: CASSLALSAGANVLTF. The V and J genes are TRBV7-9 and TRBJ2-6; no reliable D call. The V end was cut by 0 bases, the J end by 4 bases, with 10 bases between. Germline CDR1 SEHNR, CDR2 FQNEAQ (reference sequence). The CDR3 is 16 amino acids.

This clonotype was recorded at least ten times. The chain has TRBV5-1 and TRBJ1-2; weak D call: TRBD1 (5 bases). Germline V gene sequence: CDR1 SGHRS, CDR2 YFSETQ. This CDR3 contains 14 residues. Deletions cut 3 bases from V and 4 bases from J, with 13 bases between. The CDR3 sequence: CASSYPDSFYGYTF. Here the CDR3 DNA reads TGCGCCAGCAGCTACCCCGACAGTTTCTATGGCTACACCTTC.

This clonotype was found a few times. This rearrangement joins TRBV7-9 to TRBJ2-4, with TRBD2 identical over 7 bases. V was clipped by 5 bases and J by 3 bases; unmatched bases: 7. Germline-derived CDR1 and CDR2 are SEHNR and FQNEAQ (reference sequence). This CDR3 is built from 15 residues. The CDR3 nucleotides read TGTGCCAGCAGCCGGGGGGAAGAGGGCAAAAACATTCAGTACTTC. This gives the protein CASSRGEEGKNIQYF. Looking up the rest from reference TRBV7-9 and TRBJ2-4 gives the full variable domain: DTGVSQNPRHKITKRGQNVTFRCDPISEHNRLYWYRQTLGQGPEFLTYFQNEAQLEKSRLLSDRFSAERPKGSFSTLEIQRTEQGDSAMYLCASSRGEEGKNIQYFGAGTRLSVL.

The chain couples TRBV20-1 to TRBJ1-1; TRBD1 is a possible D gene (5 bases). The length of the CDR3 is 13 residues. V was shortened by 6 bases and J by 0 bases, with 11 bases between the two germline ends. The V gene's germline CDR1 is DFQATT and CDR2 SNEGSKA (reference sequence). DNA of the CDR3: TGCAGTGCGGAGACAGACATGAACACTGAAGCTTTCTTT. It translates to CSAETDMNTEAFF.

This chain connects TRBV19 to TRBJ1-2, with TRBD1 matching over 9 bases. The junction had 5 bases not matched to a gene; V was cut back by 2 bases and J by 1 base. Germline values: CDR1 LNHDA, CDR2 SQIVND (reference sequence). The CDR3 covers 16 residues. The CDR3 is CASSITTGGYNYGYTF. CDR3 DNA sequence: TGTGCCAGTAGTATAACAACAGGGGGCTATAACTATGGCTACACCTTC.

The rearrangement uses TRBV29-1 and TRBJ1-4; D is undetermined. Per germline, CDR1 SQVTM and CDR2 ANQGSEA. Trimming shortened V by 4 bases and J by 0 bases, and 9 bases separated the two germline ends. The CDR3 is 14 residues long. CDR3 residues: CSVAWGATNEKLFF. CDR3 nucleotide sequence: TGCAGCGTTGCATGGGGAGCAACTAATGAAAAACTGTTTTTT.

In this sample, this clonotype turned up a few times. The V and J genes are TRBV25-1 and TRBJ1-1; no reliable D call. This CDR3 is built from 14 residues. V was trimmed by 6 bases and J by 1 base, leaving 12 bases between them. Per the germline V gene, CDR1 is MGHDK and CDR2 is SYGVNS. The CDR3 region is CASSSLGWNTEAFF. As DNA, the CDR3 is TGTGCCAGCAGCTCTCTGGGGTGGAACACTGAAGCTTTCTTT.

The CDR3 protein is CASSYRTEGTDTQYF. The DNA of the CDR3 is TGCGCCAGCAGTTATAGGACGGAGGGTACAGATACGCAGTATTTT. The V call is TRBV5-1, the J call TRBJ2-3; TRBD2 might be the D (6 bases). V was shortened by 5 bases and J by 3 bases, with 16 bases between the two germline ends. The CDR3 spans 15 residues. The germline V gene has CDR1 SGHRS and CDR2 YFSETQ.

This clonotype showed up many times. The chain uses TRBV7-2 and TRBJ2-3; 7 positions agree with TRBD2. CDR1 SGHTA and CDR2 FQGNSA come from the germline V gene. V gave up 0 bases and J gave up 5 bases; unmatched junction bases: 2. CDR3 length: 14 amino acids. The CDR3 sequence is CASSLARERDTQYF. The CDR3 region has the DNA TGTGCCAGCAGCTTAGCGCGGGAGCGAGATACGCAGTATTTT. The variable domain in full, completed from reference TRBV7-2 and TRBJ2-3, reads GAGVSQSPSNKVTEKGKDVELRCDPISGHTALYWYRQSLGQGLEFLIYFQGNSAPDKSGLPSDRFSAERTGGSVSTLTIQRTQQEDSAVYLCASSLARERDTQYFGPGTRLTVL.

The chain joins TRBV7-2 to TRBJ1-2, with a possible D match to TRBD1 (5 bases). CDR3 length: 13 amino acids. CDR1 and CDR2 from the germline V gene are SGHTA and FQGNSA. V gave up 7 bases and J gave up 8 bases, with 17 bases separating them. DNA for the CDR3: TGTGCCAGCAACAACCCAGGGAGTTGGGGCTACACCTTC. It yields the protein CASNNPGSWGYTF.

The chain links TRBV25-1 to TRBJ1-3; D not resolved. V was pared by 5 bases and J by 6 bases, with 11 bases between. Germline V lookup: CDR1 MGHDK, CDR2 SYGVNS. The CDR3 spans 13 residues. The DNA of the CDR3 is TGTGCCAGCAGTCCCCGTTGGGAAAACACCATATATTTT. This sequence encodes CASSPRWENTIYF. The full variable domain, in which reference TRBV25-1 and TRBJ1-3 provide the parts outside the CDR3, is EADIYQTPRYLVIGTGKKITLECSQTMGHDKMYWYQQDPGMELHLIHYSYGVNSTEKGDLSSESTVSRIRTEHFPLTLESARPSHTSQYLCASSPRWENTIYFGEGSWLTVV.

This clonotype was seen only a few times. The J gene is TRBJ2-1, the V gene TRBV12-3 or TRBV12-4, with a tentative D call TRBD1 (5 bases). This CDR3 comprises 14 residues. V was cut by 3 bases and J by 9 bases, with 15 bases left in between. The CDR3 loop reads CASSFSTGTGEQFF. In DNA, the CDR3 is TGTGCCAGCAGTTTCTCAACAGGAACCGGTGAGCAGTTCTTC.

This clonotype was observed a few times. The chain joins TRBV6-1 to TRBJ2-2; possible D gene TRBD2, 6 bases. Trimming took off 8 bases at V and 1 base at J, with 8 bases between the two ends. Germline CDR1 and CDR2: MNHNS and SASEGT. The CDR3 loop spans 13 amino acids. The CDR3 DNA reads as TGTGCCAGCGGGCGGGGGAACACCGGGGAGCTGTTTTTT. It is translated as CASGRGNTGELFF.

This clonotype was picked up many times. The genes are TRBV12-3 or TRBV12-4 and TRBJ2-7; 7 bases fit TRBD2. Trimming cost V 3 bases and J 1 base; bases outside gene matches: 3. The CDR3 has 14 amino acids. The CDR3 nucleotides read TGTGCCAGCAGTTTTACTAGCGCGTCCTACGAGCAGTACTTC. This gives the protein CASSFTSASYEQYF.